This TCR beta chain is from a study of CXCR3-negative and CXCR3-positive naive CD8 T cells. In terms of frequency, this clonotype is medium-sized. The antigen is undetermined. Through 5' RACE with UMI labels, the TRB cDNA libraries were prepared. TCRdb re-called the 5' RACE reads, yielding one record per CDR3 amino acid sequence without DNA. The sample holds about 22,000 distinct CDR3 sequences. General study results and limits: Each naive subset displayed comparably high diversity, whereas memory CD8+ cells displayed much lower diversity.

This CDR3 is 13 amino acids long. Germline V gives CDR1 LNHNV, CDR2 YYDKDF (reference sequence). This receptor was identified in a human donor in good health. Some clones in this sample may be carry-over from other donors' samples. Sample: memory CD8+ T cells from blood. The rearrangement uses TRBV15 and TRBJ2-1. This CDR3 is CATSRGLGDEQFF.